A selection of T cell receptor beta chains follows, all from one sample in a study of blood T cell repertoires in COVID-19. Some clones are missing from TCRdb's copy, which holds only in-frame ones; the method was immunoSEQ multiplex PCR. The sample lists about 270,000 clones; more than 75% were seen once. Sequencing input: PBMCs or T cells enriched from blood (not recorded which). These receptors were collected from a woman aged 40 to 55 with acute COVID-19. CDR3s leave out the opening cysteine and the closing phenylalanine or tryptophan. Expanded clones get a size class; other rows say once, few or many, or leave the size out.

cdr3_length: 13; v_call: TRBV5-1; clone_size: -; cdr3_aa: ASSLAGGLNTEAF
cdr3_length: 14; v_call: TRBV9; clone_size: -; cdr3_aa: ASSVAGATTNYGYT
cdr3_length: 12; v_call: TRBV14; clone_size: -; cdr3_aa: ASSNRGAGETQY
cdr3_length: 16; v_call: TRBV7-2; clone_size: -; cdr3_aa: ASSLAWAGRTSSYEQY
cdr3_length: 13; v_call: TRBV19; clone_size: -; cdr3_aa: ASSPRTGFGNTIY
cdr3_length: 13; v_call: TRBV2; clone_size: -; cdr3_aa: ASSEGWGQGTEAF
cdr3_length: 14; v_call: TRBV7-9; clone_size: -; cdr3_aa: ASSFQGAVGNSPLH
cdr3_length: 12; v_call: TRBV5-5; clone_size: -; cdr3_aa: ASSSFESGNTIY
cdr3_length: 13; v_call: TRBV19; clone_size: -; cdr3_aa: ASRIGSMKNTEAF
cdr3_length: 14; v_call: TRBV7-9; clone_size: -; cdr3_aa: ASSSPRTSPGPRYT
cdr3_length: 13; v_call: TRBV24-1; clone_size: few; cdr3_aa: ATSDSLRGNYGYT
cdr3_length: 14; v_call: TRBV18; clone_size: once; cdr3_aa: ASSSAPGASRTEAF
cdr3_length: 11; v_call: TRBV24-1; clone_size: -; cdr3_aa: ATSVSGHNEQF
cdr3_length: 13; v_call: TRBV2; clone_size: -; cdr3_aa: ASSVEGIGTGELF
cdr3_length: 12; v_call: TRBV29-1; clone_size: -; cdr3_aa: SVEPLDTHTEAF
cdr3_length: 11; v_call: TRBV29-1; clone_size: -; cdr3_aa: SVVGQGDYGYT
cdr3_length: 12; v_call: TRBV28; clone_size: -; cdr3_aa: ASLGGGFNYGYT
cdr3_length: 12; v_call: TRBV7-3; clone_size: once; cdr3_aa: ASSLKGATGELF
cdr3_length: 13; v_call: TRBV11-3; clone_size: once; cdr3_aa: ASSLLAGGTYEQY
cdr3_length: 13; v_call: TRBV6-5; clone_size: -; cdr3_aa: ASSHRGTGPETQY
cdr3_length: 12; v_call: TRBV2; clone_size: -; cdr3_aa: ASTTSGGYNEQF
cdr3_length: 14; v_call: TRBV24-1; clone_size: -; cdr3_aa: ATSDLTSGKSDTQY
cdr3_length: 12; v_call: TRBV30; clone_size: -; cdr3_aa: AWSGTGDFQPQH
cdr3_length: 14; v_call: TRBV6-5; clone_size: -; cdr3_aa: ASSYVRTGWPYEQY
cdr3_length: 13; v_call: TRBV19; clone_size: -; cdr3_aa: ASRSLAGGTDTQY
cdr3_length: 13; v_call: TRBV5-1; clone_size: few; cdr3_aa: ASRPGSSSNNGYT
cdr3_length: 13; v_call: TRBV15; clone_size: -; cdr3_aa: ATSQGQGSTDTQY
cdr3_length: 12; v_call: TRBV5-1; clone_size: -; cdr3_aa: ASSPPGSNYGYT
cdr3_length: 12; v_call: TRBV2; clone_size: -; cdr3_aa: ASSTQGANTEAF
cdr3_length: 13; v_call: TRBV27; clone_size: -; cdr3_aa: ASRETSGSTDTQY
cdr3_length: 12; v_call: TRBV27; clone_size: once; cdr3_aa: ASSSQGAHSPLH
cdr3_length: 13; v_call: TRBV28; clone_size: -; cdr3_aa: ASSVGTASNYGYT
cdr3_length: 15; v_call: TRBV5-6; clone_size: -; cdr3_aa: ASSFIFSGGALNEQF
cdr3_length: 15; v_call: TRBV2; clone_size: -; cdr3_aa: ASSEAPRGGWADTQY
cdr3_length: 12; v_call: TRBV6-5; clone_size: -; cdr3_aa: ASREGQGAWEQY
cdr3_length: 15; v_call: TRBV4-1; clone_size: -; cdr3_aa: ASSLYLRAGNTYEQY
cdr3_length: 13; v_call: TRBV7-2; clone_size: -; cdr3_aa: ASSSERGSSYEQY
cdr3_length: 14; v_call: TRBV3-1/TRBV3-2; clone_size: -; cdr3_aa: ASSQGLQGTANEQF
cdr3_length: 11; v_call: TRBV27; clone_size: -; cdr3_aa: ASSLSRNTEAF
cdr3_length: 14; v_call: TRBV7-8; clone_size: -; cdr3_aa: ASSTRGVRLDNEQF
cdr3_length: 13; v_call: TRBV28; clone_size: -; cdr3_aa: ASSFIGQSYNEQF
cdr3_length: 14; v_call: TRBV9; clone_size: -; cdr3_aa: ASSAGLLSDRYEQY
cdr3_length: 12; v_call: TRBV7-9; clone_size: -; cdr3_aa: ASSPGDRTYEQY
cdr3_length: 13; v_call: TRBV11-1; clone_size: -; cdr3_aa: ASSLVDYGGSEAF
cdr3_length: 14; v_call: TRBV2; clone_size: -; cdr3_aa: ASSGRAVYSNQPQH
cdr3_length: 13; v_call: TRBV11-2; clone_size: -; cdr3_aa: ASSYLRVGMTEAF
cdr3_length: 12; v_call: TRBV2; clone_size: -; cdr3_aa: ASSEGNVGSEQF
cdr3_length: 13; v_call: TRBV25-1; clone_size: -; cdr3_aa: ASSPSGGSYNEQF
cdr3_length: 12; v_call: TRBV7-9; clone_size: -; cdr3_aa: ASSHPDRAGELF
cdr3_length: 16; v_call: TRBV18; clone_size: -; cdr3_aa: ASSPRGLAGGKFYEQF
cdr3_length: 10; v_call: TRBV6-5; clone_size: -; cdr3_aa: ASSQQGYEQY